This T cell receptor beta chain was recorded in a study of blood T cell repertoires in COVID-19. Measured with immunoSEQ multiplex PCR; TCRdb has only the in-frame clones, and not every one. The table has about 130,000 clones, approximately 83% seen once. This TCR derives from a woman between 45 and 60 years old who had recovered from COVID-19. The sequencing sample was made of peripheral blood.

The CDR3 here is CASGLEGAPGYTF. The CDR3, as DNA: TGTGCTAGTGGTTTGGAGGGGGCGCCTGGCTACACCTTC. The J gene is TRBJ1-2, the V gene TRBV12-5; 7 bases align to TRBD1. Per germline, CDR1 LGHNT and CDR2 FRNRAP. The V gene end was trimmed by 1 base and the J gene end by 7 bases; junction bases not matched to a gene: 3. The CDR3 extends over 13 amino acids.